Each of the 30 T cell receptor beta chains below was sequenced from the same sample in a study of CD8 T cells in ankylosing spondylitis. TCRdb reanalysed the 5' RACE reads using MiXCR and keeps one entry per CDR3 protein. Of approximately 150,000 distinct CDR3 sequences in the sample, 44% were seen once. The sequencing input was synovial fluid, either unsorted or a sorted T cell fraction (not recorded which). These receptors were obtained from a male donor with ankylosing spondylitis.

This clonotype came up a few times. The chain joins TRBV24-1 to TRBJ2-7; D is possibly TRBD1 (6 bases). V was trimmed by 5 bases and J by 6 bases, leaving 19 bases between them. CDR1 is KGHDR, CDR2 SFDVKD, per germline. The CDR3 contains 15 residues. The CDR3, as DNA: TGTGCCACCAGTGGGGCCTCCGGGACACCGTGCGAGCAGTACTTC. Protein product: CATSGASGTPCEQYF.

The CDR3 nucleotides read TGTGCCAGCAGTGACGGGCAGTCTCAGACAGATACGCAGTATTTT. This sequence encodes CASSDGQSQTDTQYF. The chain links TRBV6-4 to TRBJ2-3; D is undetermined. V was trimmed by 2 bases and J by 3 bases, leaving 12 bases between them. Per germline, CDR1 MRHNA and CDR2 SNTAGT. This CDR3 has 15 residues.

In its sample, this clonotype was seen a few times. The chain recombines TRBV10-2 with TRBJ1-1; 8 bases match TRBD1. The V and J ends lost 3 bases and 5 bases, in that order; junction bases with no gene match: 11. CDR3 length equals 16 residues. Germline CDR1 WSHSY, CDR2 SAAADI. The CDR3 loop reads CASSEHFGQGITEAFF. The DNA for the CDR3 is TGCGCCAGCAGTGAACACTTTGGACAGGGTATAACTGAAGCTTTCTTT.

This chain joins TRBV29-1 and TRBJ2-7; 8 bases line up with TRBD1. The CDR3 totals 15 residues. CDR1 and CDR2 (germline): SQVTM, ANQGSEA. The V gene end was trimmed by 0 bases and the J gene end by 3 bases; junction bases not matched to a gene: 7. CDR3 sequence reads: CSVEEWRQGFYEQYF. The CDR3 coding sequence is TGCAGCGTTGAAGAGTGGAGACAGGGGTTCTACGAGCAGTACTTC.

This clonotype was counted a few times. V gene TRBV12-3 or TRBV12-4 combines with J gene TRBJ2-5; D is uncertain. Deletions cut 7 bases from V and 4 bases from J, with 10 bases between. CDR3 length: 12 amino acids. CDR3 sequence (DNA): TGTGCCAGCAATGATCGGTCAGAGACCCAGTACTTC. It yields the protein CASNDRSETQYF.

The rearrangement links TRBV12-3 or TRBV12-4 to TRBJ1-3, with D unclear. The CDR3 totals 16 residues. With 2 bases removed from V and 0 bases from J, the gap between germline ends came to 11 bases. CDR3 region: CASSLTGRYSGNTIYF. The CDR3, as DNA: TGTGCCAGCAGTTTAACCGGGCGTTACTCTGGAAACACCATATATTTT.

This clonotype has a handful of counts. The rearrangement links TRBV29-1 to TRBJ2-7, with D uncertain. The CDR3 runs 16 residues. The V gene lost 2 bases and the J gene lost 0 bases, with 17 bases spanning the gap. Germline V gene sequence: CDR1 SQVTM, CDR2 ANQGSEA. The CDR3 coding sequence is TGCAGCGTTGAATCGGCGGCGAATACCACCTCCTACGAGCAGTACTTC. Protein product: CSVESAANTTSYEQYF.

This clonotype was observed once. The V call is TRBV18, the J call TRBJ1-4; maybe TRBD1 (5 bases). The germline V and J ends were trimmed by 1 base and 8 bases, with 14 bases remaining between them. Germline CDR1 reads KGHSH; CDR2 reads LQKENI. The CDR3 has 15 amino acids. This chain's CDR3 is CASSPHSRVREKLFF. CDR3 sequence (DNA): TGTGCCAGCTCACCACATTCCAGGGTTCGAGAAAAACTGTTTTTT.

The gene calls are TRBV18 and TRBJ2-1; D ambiguous. Trimming shortened V by 3 bases and J by 9 bases, and 12 bases separated the two germline ends. CDR1 KGHSH and CDR2 LQKENI come from the germline V gene. The CDR3 is 13 amino acids. CDR3 amino acids: CASSPSGRREQFF. The CDR3 nucleotides are TGTGCCAGCTCACCCTCAGGACGTCGTGAGCAGTTCTTC.

This chain joins TRBV12-3 or TRBV12-4 and TRBJ2-7; 8 bases match TRBD1. CDR3 size: 14 residues. Trimming removed 4 bases from V and 2 bases from J; junction bases left unmatched: 4. The CDR3 nucleotides read TGTGCCAGCAGTTGGGGGACAGGAACCTACGAGCAGTACTTC. Amino acids: CASSWGTGTYEQYF.

The chain has TRBV7-9 and TRBJ2-1, with TRBD2 matching 9 bases. CDR1 is SEHNR and CDR2 is FQNEAQ in the germline V gene (reference sequence). The V gene end was trimmed by 1 base and the J gene end by 8 bases; junction bases not matched to a gene: 6. The CDR3 length is 15 residues. CDR3 protein: CASSLGALAGYEQFF. The CDR3 DNA sequence: TGTGCCAGCAGCTTAGGGGCCCTAGCGGGGTATGAGCAGTTCTTC.

This clonotype was detected a few times. The chain combines TRBV7-3 with TRBJ1-6; 8 positions agree with TRBD1. Germline CDR1 is SGHTA and CDR2 is FQGTGA. The CDR3 totals 14 residues. The trim removed 2 bases at V and 9 bases at J, leaving 3 bases unmatched. CDR3 sequence reads: CASSLGQGSSPLHF. The CDR3 coding sequence is TGTGCCAGCAGCTTAGGACAGGGAAGTTCACCCCTCCACTTT.

This clonotype was seen a few times. The chain combines TRBV11-1 with TRBJ2-7; either TRBD1 or TRBD2 may fit D (5 bases each). Germline assignment: CDR1 SGHAT and CDR2 FQDESV (reference sequence). V gave up 5 bases and J gave up 2 bases, with 34 bases separating them. The CDR3 contains 21 residues. The DNA for the CDR3 is TGTGCCAGCAGCCCCGGTTCGTTGGGAGAAAAGGGGCGGACGGACCCCTACGAGCAGTACTTC. Residues: CASSPGSLGEKGRTDPYEQYF.

The chain is built from TRBV11-2 and TRBJ2-7; D uncertain. Germline loops: CDR1 SGHAT, CDR2 FQNNGV. The CDR3 totals 13 residues. Trimming shortened V by 1 base and J by 2 bases, and 6 bases separated the two germline ends. CDR3 residues: CASSLVHPYEQYF. The CDR3 nucleotides read TGTGCCAGCAGCTTAGTACACCCCTACGAGCAGTACTTC.

This clonotype was recorded many times. The rearrangement links TRBV5-1 to TRBJ2-7; 13 bases line up with TRBD2. This CDR3 is built from 17 residues. Losses at the gene ends were 4 bases for V and 5 bases for J; bases not matched to a gene: 12. Germline V lookup: CDR1 SGHRS, CDR2 YFSETQ. The CDR3 reads CASSLTGTSGAFHEQYF. The CDR3 nucleotides are TGCGCCAGCAGCCTAACCGGGACTAGCGGGGCCTTTCACGAGCAGTACTTC. Looking up the rest from reference TRBV5-1 and TRBJ2-7 gives the full variable domain: KAGVTQTPRYLIKTRGQQVTLSCSPISGHRSVSWYQQTPGQGLQFLFEYFSETQRNKGNFPGRFSGRQFSNSRSEMNVSTLELGDSALYLCASSLTGTSGAFHEQYFGPGTRLTVT.

The rearrangement joins TRBV20-1 to TRBJ2-1, with TRBD2 identical over 11 bases. CDR3 length equals 14 residues. The ends lost 5 bases at V and 4 bases at J; junction bases unmatched: 4. CDR1 DFQATT and CDR2 SNEGSKA come from the germline V gene (reference sequence). Here the CDR3 reads CSAVGTSGYNEQFF. CDR3 nucleotides: TGCAGTGCTGTAGGGACTAGCGGATACAATGAGCAGTTCTTC.

The chain employs TRBV7-2 and TRBJ1-2; D is undetermined. Germline V CDR1 and CDR2: SGHTA, FQGNSA. The CDR3 spans 16 residues. V was pared by 2 bases and J by 0 bases, with 13 bases between. The CDR3 DNA is TGTGCCAGCAGCTTATATCGGGGAGCGTCTAACTATGGCTACACCTTC. It encodes CASSLYRGASNYGYTF.

The chain recombines TRBV29-1 with TRBJ2-7, with TRBD1 as a possible D gene (5 bases). Trimming removed 1 base at V and 2 bases at J, with 12 bases between. CDR1 SQVTM and CDR2 ANQGSEA come from the germline V gene. The CDR3 totals 14 residues. The CDR3 is CSVEGQGSAYEQYF. DNA of the CDR3: TGCAGCGTTGAAGGGCAGGGTAGTGCCTACGAGCAGTACTTC.

The table lists this clonotype with a count of one. The CDR3 region is CASRGMGPPGTGPYGYTF. CDR3 nucleotide sequence: TGTGCCAGCAGAGGTATGGGTCCCCCCGGGACAGGACCGTATGGCTACACCTTC. This chain links TRBV9 with TRBJ1-2; 8 positions agree with TRBD1. The V segment lost 5 bases and the J segment 5 bases; nucleotides outside the gene matches: 20. Looked up from germline, CDR1 is SGDLS and CDR2 is YYNGEE. This CDR3 has 18 residues.

In its sample, this clonotype was seen a few times. The chain combines TRBV7-9 with TRBJ1-3; no firm D call. The germline V gene has CDR1 SEHNR and CDR2 FQNEAQ (reference sequence). The CDR3 is 13 amino acids. Trimming removed 2 bases at V and 4 bases at J, with 6 bases between. Here the CDR3 reads CASSLPIGNTIYF. The CDR3 region has the DNA TGTGCCAGCAGCTTACCGATAGGAAACACCATATATTTT. The full variable domain, with the rest looked up from reference TRBV7-9 and TRBJ1-3, is DTGVSQNPRHKITKRGQNVTFRCDPISEHNRLYWYRQTLGQGPEFLTYFQNEAQLEKSRLLSDRFSAERPKGSFSTLEIQRTEQGDSAMYLCASSLPIGNTIYFGEGSWLTVV.

The rearrangement uses TRBV4-2 and TRBJ2-7; no firm D call. This CDR3 is built from 15 residues. V gave up 1 base and J gave up 4 bases, with 14 bases separating them. Germline loops: CDR1 LGHNA, CDR2 YNFKEQ. CDR3 nucleotides: TGTGCCAGCAGCCAAGGAGTGTCTCCAGCATACGAGCAGTACTTC. Its protein is CASSQGVSPAYEQYF.

Many counts were recorded for this clonotype. The J gene is TRBJ1-1, the V gene TRBV7-8; D uncertain. CDR1 is SGHVS, CDR2 FQNEAQ, per germline. The CDR3 covers 13 residues. The V end lost 5 bases, the J end lost 3 bases, and 10 bases lay between the germline ends. DNA for the CDR3: TGTGCCAGCAGCCCTGGCGGGTACACTGAAGCTTTCTTT. Translating it yields CASSPGGYTEAFF.

The chain carries TRBV3-1 and TRBJ2-5; D may match TRBD1 or TRBD2 (5 bases each). This CDR3 has 13 amino acids. CDR1 LGHDT and CDR2 YNNKEL come from the germline V gene (reference sequence). Trimming stripped 0 bases from V and 5 bases from J, with 7 bases between. The CDR3 protein is CASSQDWGETQYF. CDR3 DNA sequence: TGTGCCAGCAGCCAAGATTGGGGGGAGACCCAGTACTTC.

The CDR3 DNA reads TGCGCCAGCAGCCAAGATCACGGGTACAATGAGCAGTTCTTC. It yields the protein CASSQDHGYNEQFF. This chain joins TRBV4-3 and TRBJ2-1, with D hard to call. This CDR3 spans 14 amino acids. Germline CDR1 reads LGHNA; CDR2 reads YSLEER. Deletions cut 0 bases from V and 4 bases from J, with 7 bases between.

The V and J genes are TRBV3-1 and TRBJ1-1, with 9 bases lining up with TRBD1. CDR1 is LGHDT and CDR2 is YNNKEL in the germline V gene (reference sequence). Unmatched junction bases numbered 6, after V lost 1 base and J lost 6 bases. The CDR3 consists of 15 residues. The CDR3 protein is CASSQAPTGGPEAFF. Written as DNA, the CDR3 is TGTGCCAGCAGCCAAGCCCCGACAGGGGGTCCTGAAGCTTTCTTT. The variable domain in full, with the rest retrieved from reference TRBV3-1 and TRBJ1-1, is DTAVSQTPKYLVTQMGNDKSIKCEQNLGHDTMYWYKQDSKKFLKIMFSYNNKELIINETVPNRFSPKSPDKAHLNLHINSLELGDSAVYFCASSQAPTGGPEAFFGQGTRLTVV.

This chain joins TRBV9 and TRBJ1-1, with D unclear. Germline lookup yields CDR1 SGDLS and CDR2 YYNGEE. Trimming pared 0 bases from V and 1 base from J, leaving 4 bases between. There are 13 residues in the CDR3. CDR3 amino acids: CASSVGANTEAFF. Written as DNA, the CDR3 is TGTGCCAGCAGCGTAGGGGCGAACACTGAAGCTTTCTTT.

The rearrangement links TRBV12-3 or TRBV12-4 to TRBJ2-2, with D unclear. Trimming shortened V by 3 bases and J by 3 bases, and 14 bases separated the two germline ends. The CDR3 covers 16 residues. CDR3 bases: TGTGCCAGCAGTTTGTGGTCACCACCCTACACCGGGGAGCTGTTTTTT. It is translated as CASSLWSPPYTGELFF.

The CDR3 loop reads CASSQEGRPRWTPLHF. The DNA of the CDR3 is TGTGCCAGCAGCCAAGAAGGGAGGCCCAGGTGGACACCCCTCCACTTT. This sequence joins TRBV3-1 and TRBJ1-6; D ambiguous. CDR1 is LGHDT and CDR2 is YNNKEL in the germline V gene (reference sequence). Trimming cost V 0 bases and J 11 bases, with 17 bases left between them. The CDR3 covers 16 residues.

The rearrangement links TRBV2 to TRBJ2-7, with D possibly being TRBD2 (6 bases). V gave up 8 bases and J gave up 5 bases, with 16 bases separating them. This CDR3 region has 13 residues. In germline, CDR1 is SNHLY, CDR2 FYNNEI. Here the CDR3 DNA reads TGTGCCAGCGCCGGGACTTTCCCCGACGAGCAGTACTTC. Its translation: CASAGTFPDEQYF.

The rearrangement uses TRBV3-1 and TRBJ1-2, with D possibly TRBD1 on 5 matching bases. CDR1 and CDR2 (germline): LGHDT, YNNKEL (reference sequence). With 1 base removed from V and 4 bases from J, the gap between germline ends came to 16 bases. The CDR3 runs to 16 residues. The CDR3, as DNA: TGTGCCAGCAGCCAAGTTTCGGGGGTGCAGCCCTATGGCTACACCTTC. Protein sequence: CASSQVSGVQPYGYTF.